This is a list of T cell receptor beta chains from one sample in a study of T-cell memory formation after mild COVID-19. TCRdb reprocessed the 5' RACE reads with MiXCR, giving one entry per CDR3 protein. The table has some 440,000 distinct CDR3 sequences, around a quarter seen once. The sample comprised PBMCs or a T cell subset sorted from them (not recorded which). These receptors were obtained from an adult woman who had mild COVID-19 (a few samples of this study predate the infection). Cell type and time point are not known. Both conserved end residues are part of each CDR3. A D gene is named only where the DNA matches it firmly. Size tells how often a clone was seen (once, few, many) or the class of an expanded clone, and some rows leave it out.

abundance	v_gene	d_gene	j_gene	CDR3aa	CDR3nt
NA	TRBV27	NA	TRBJ1-1	CASSSATGISEAFF	TGTGCCAGCAGCTCTGCCACAGGGATCTCGGAAGCTTTCTTT
NA	TRBV7-9	NA	TRBJ1-2	CASSADIDYGYTF	TGTGCCAGCAGCGCGGACATCGACTATGGCTACACCTTC
NA	TRBV5-1	TRBD1	TRBJ2-7	CASQRTGSSEQYF	TGCGCCAGCCAGAGGACAGGGTCCTCCGAGCAGTACTTC
few	TRBV19	NA	TRBJ2-1	CASSRQSSYNEQFF	TGTGCCAGTAGCCGGCAGAGCTCCTACAATGAGCAGTTCTTC
many	TRBV2	NA	TRBJ2-7	CASSGPSYEQYF	TGTGCCAGCAGTGGGCCCTCCTACGAGCAGTACTTC
many	TRBV3-1	NA	TRBJ1-6	CASSQAASRGSNSPLHF	TGTGCCAGCAGCCAAGCGGCCAGCAGGGGATCGAATTCACCCCTCCACTTT
NA	TRBV27	NA	TRBJ1-1	CASSFPNAEAFF	TGTGCCAGCAGTTTCCCGAACGCTGAAGCTTTCTTT
many	TRBV29-1	TRBD2	TRBJ2-3	CSVVFSAGGPGTDTQYF	TGCAGCGTTGTTTTCTCGGCGGGAGGGCCGGGAACAGATACGCAGTATTTT
NA	TRBV5-1	NA	TRBJ2-2	CASSPGTRIGGELFF	TGCGCCAGCAGCCCCGGGACTCGGATCGGCGGGGAGCTGTTTTTT
NA	TRBV2	NA	TRBJ2-1	CASSETGAGTKQFF	TGTGCCAGCAGTGAAACGGGGGCCGGAACGAAGCAGTTCTTC
few	TRBV20-1	NA	TRBJ2-7	CSARHSSWTDKSYEQYF	TGCAGTGCTAGACATAGCTCCTGGACGGATAAGTCCTACGAGCAGTACTTC
NA	TRBV20-1	TRBD2	TRBJ2-3	CSAPLLAGGTDTQYF	TGCAGTGCTCCTCTACTAGCGGGGGGCACAGATACGCAGTATTTT
few	TRBV12-3/TRBV12-4	NA	TRBJ1-2	CASSLRLEGRNGYGYTF	TGTGCCAGCAGTTTGAGGCTTGAGGGCCGAAACGGCTATGGCTACACCTTC
NA	TRBV30	TRBD2	TRBJ2-1	CAWIFSGRGSYNEQFF	TGTGCCTGGATCTTTAGCGGGAGGGGCTCCTACAATGAGCAGTTCTTC
NA	TRBV19	TRBD2	TRBJ2-7	CASSIALAGTYEQYF	TGTGCCAGTAGTATCGCACTAGCGGGAACCTACGAGCAGTACTTC
NA	TRBV7-9	NA	TRBJ1-3	CASSDRANTIYF	TGTGCCAGCAGCGACCGTGCAAACACCATATATTTT
few	TRBV5-6	TRBD1	TRBJ2-5	CASSLLGQGQETQYF	TGTGCCAGCAGCTTGCTGGGACAGGGGCAAGAGACCCAGTACTTC
NA	TRBV20-1	TRBD2	TRBJ2-2	CSARDTGLEAGELFF	TGCAGTGCTAGAGATACAGGACTAGAAGCCGGGGAGCTGTTTTTT
NA	TRBV20-1	NA	TRBJ1-4	CSARDPLDSREKLFF	TGCAGTGCTAGAGATCCCCTAGACAGTAGGGAAAAACTGTTTTTT
once	TRBV9	NA	TRBJ1-1	CASGSSGLLNTEAFF	TGTGCCAGCGGAAGCAGTGGACTCCTGAACACTGAAGCTTTCTTT
NA	TRBV24-1	NA	TRBJ2-3	CATSDFGGDFITDTQYF	TGTGCCACCAGTGATTTCGGAGGGGACTTTATCACAGATACGCAGTATTTT
few	TRBV3-1	TRBD2	TRBJ2-1	CASSQAQPGTSVTYNEQFF	TGTGCCAGCAGCCAAGCCCAACCCGGGACTAGCGTTACCTACAATGAGCAGTTCTTC
few	TRBV9	TRBD2	TRBJ2-1	CASSVVGEGVGEQFF	TGTGCCAGCAGCGTAGTGGGGGAGGGAGTTGGTGAGCAGTTCTTC
NA	TRBV7-9	NA	TRBJ2-3	CASSALDTQYF	TGTGCCAGCAGCGCCTTAGATACGCAGTATTTT
NA	TRBV11-1	NA	TRBJ2-7	CASSPDLVSYEQYF	TGTGCCAGCAGCCCGGACCTTGTGAGCTACGAGCAGTACTTC
few	TRBV7-2	NA	TRBJ1-2	CASSPTGHPNYGYTF	TGTGCCAGCAGCCCCACAGGTCATCCTAACTATGGCTACACCTTC
few	TRBV29-1	NA	TRBJ1-1	CSVVAGGRAEAFF	TGCAGCGTTGTAGCGGGGGGGAGAGCTGAAGCTTTCTTT
NA	TRBV14	TRBD2	TRBJ2-1	CASSRGASGGHNEQFF	TGTGCCAGCAGCCGGGGGGCTAGCGGGGGCCACAATGAGCAGTTCTTC
NA	TRBV7-2	NA	TRBJ2-1	CASSSQEKQRQQFF	TGTGCCAGCAGCTCCCAGGAGAAGCAACGACAGCAGTTCTTC
NA	TRBV6-1	TRBD1	TRBJ2-7	CASSVTGWKYF	TGTGCCAGCAGTGTGACAGGGTGGAAGTACTTC